This entry features one T cell receptor beta chain sequence. Antigen specificity is unknown. The data were taken from a study of tumor-infiltrating lymphocytes in primary liver carcinoma. Overall study context: Sample yields, roughly 3.5 to 7.13 million productive TCRbeta reads, were similar across the tissue types. Regarding the study as a whole: The overlap of tumor-adjacent and tumor-blood pairs was smaller than that of tumor region pairs.

Starting material of around 490 ng total RNA yielded TCR beta cDNA via a constant-region primer. A slightly modified ARM-PCR protocol with three nested multiplex PCR rounds produced these TCR beta libraries. Primers for the first two PCR rounds were TRBV1-TRBV30 forward primers and a C-beta reverse primer (about 10 cycles per round). TCRdb re-analysed the multiplex PCR reads in MiXCR, keeping a single row per CDR3 protein. The sample carries 85,000 to 100,000 distinct CDR3 sequences, 55% to 75% recorded once. From approximately 20-30 mg of unsorted bulk tissue, DNA and RNA were co-extracted together. HBV chronically infected the treatment-naive patients. V was pared by 7 bases and J by 3 bases, with 19 bases between. Germline CDR1 and CDR2: DFQATT and SNEGSKA (reference sequence). The CDR3 runs 14 residues.

The source material was tumor-adjacent normal liver tissue. The sequence derives from a man aged 40-49 years with primary liver carcinoma and hepatitis B virus infection. The chain couples TRBV20-1 to TRBJ2-7; D is perhaps TRBD2 (5 bases). CDR3 in DNA: TGCAGTGTCCCCGGAGGAGTTCGGATCTACGAGCAGTACTTC. Its protein product is CSVPGGVRIYEQYF.